The T cell receptor beta chain under discussion was sequenced for a study of blood T cells in healthy people across ages. Study overall: Through template switching, about one barcoded beta molecule was captured per two T cells, as measured in model experiments.

As concerns this clonotype: Its specificity is unknown.

Whole-study results and caveats: In long-lived donors, naive CD4+ cell counts and diversity exceeded those of aged donors. With age, beta diversity per million T cells declined roughly linearly, significantly by 30 to 40.

The V gene's germline CDR1 is SGDLS and CDR2 YYNGEE. The V gene end was trimmed by 3 bases and the J gene end by 4 bases; junction bases not matched to a gene: 19. There are 20 residues in the CDR3. A second PCR of 7 to 11 cycles used a sample-barcoded 5' primer and a J-beta primer mix. Carrying 12 random nucleotides, a template-switch adaptor labeled each individual cDNA molecule. TCRdb re-called the 5' RACE reads with MiXCR, one entry per CDR3 protein. The sample yields 1.5 million to 2 million distinct CDR3 sequences, roughly 28% seen once. The chain has TRBV9 and TRBJ2-1, with 10 bases aligning to TRBD2. What was sequenced was blood. The receptor's source is a young woman in good health. CDR3 bases: TGTGCCAGCAGCGCCCCAACCAAACCCCGAGCTAGCGGGAGTTACAATGAGCAGTTCTTC. Its translation: CASSAPTKPRASGSYNEQFF.